What follows is one T cell receptor beta chain and its context. Its antigen is undetermined. TCRdb redid the calling of the reads with MiXCR, one entry per CDR3 protein. The repertoire consists of tens of thousands of distinct CDR3 sequences, with approximately 67% occurring once and the leading ten covering roughly 1.9%. This record belongs to a study of type 1 regulatory T cells. The CDR3 has 19 residues. Looked up from germline, CDR1 is MGHRA and CDR2 is YSYEKL. V shed 2 bases and J shed 1 base, with 21 bases lying between them. The sequence came from a human donor in good health. The sequenced sample was cultured non-Tr1 T cells, either the whole culture or a sorted T cell fraction (not recorded which). The V call is TRBV4-1, the J call TRBJ1-3; D might be TRBD1 (6 bases). CDR3 coding DNA: TGCGCCAGCAGCCAATTCACAGGGAGTGGGGGGTCGTCTGGAAACACCATATATTTT. Amino acids: CASSQFTGSGGSSGNTIYF.